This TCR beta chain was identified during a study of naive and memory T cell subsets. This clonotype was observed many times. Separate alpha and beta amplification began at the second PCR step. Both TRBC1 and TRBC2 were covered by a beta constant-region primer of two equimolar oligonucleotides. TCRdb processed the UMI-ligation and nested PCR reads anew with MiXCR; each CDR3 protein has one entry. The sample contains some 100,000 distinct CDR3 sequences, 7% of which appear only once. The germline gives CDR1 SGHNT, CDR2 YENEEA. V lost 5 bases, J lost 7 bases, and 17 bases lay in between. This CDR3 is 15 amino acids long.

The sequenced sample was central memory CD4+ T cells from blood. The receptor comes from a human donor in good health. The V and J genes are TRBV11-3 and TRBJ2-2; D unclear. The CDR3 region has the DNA TGTGCCAGCAGCCCAAACCCGGAAAAAGGCGGGGAGCTGTTTTTT. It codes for CASSPNPEKGGELFF.